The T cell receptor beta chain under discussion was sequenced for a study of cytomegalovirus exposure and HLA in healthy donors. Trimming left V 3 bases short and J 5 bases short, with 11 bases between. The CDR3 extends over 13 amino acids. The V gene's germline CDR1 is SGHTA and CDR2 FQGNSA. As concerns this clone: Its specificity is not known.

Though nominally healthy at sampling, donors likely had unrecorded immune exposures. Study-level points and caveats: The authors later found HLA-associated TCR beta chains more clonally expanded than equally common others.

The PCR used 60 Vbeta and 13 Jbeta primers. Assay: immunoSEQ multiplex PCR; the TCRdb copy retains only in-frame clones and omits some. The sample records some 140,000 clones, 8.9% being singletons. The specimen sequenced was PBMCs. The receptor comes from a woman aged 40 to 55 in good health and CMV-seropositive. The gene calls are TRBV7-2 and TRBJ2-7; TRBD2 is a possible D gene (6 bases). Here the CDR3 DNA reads TGTGCCAGCAGCTTCCCCCCGGGGGACGAGCAGTACTTC. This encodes CASSFPPGDEQYF.